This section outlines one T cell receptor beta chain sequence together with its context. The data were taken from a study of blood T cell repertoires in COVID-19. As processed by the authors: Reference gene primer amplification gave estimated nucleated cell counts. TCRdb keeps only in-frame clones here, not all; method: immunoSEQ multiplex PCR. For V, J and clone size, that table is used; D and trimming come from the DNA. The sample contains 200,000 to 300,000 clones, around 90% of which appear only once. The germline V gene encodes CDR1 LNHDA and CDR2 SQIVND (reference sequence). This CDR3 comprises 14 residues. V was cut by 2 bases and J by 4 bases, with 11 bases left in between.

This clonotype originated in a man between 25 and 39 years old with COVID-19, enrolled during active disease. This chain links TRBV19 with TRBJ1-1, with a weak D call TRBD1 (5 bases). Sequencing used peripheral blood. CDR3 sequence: CASSILLGATEAFF. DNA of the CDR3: TGTGCCAGTAGTATATTGCTAGGGGCCACTGAAGCTTTCTTT.